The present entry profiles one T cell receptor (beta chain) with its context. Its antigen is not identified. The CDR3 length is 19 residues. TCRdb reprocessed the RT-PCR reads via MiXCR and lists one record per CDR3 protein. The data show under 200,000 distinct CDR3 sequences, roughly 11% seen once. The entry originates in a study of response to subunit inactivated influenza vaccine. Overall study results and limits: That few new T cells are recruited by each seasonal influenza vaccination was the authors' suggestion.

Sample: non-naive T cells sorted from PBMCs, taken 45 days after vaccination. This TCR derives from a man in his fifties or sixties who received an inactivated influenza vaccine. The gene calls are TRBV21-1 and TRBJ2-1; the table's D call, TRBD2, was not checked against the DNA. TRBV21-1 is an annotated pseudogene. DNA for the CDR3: TGTGCCAGCAGCAAAGTGTTTGGGACTAGCGGGGGTGCGAGGGATGAGCAGTTCTTC. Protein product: CASSKVFGTSGGARDEQFF.